In its sample, the clone carrying this T cell receptor beta chain was seen once. The data belong to a study of cytotoxic CD8 clonotypes in ibrutinib-treated CLL. The method was immunoSEQ multiplex PCR; TCRdb's version includes in-frame clones alone and lacks a portion of them. The sample holds approximately 100,000 clones, 60% to 80% seen once. This TCR was sampled from a human donor with chronic lymphocytic leukemia. Sequencing used PBMCs, obtained after 12 months of ibrutinib treatment.

The CDR3 is CASSLEPSGGAGEQYF. The CDR3 nucleotides are TGCGCCAGCAGCTTGGAACCTAGCGGGGGTGCGGGGGAGCAGTACTTC. The chain uses TRBV5-1 and TRBJ2-7; 10 bases are shared with TRBD2. The CDR3 length is 16 residues. Trimming cost V 0 bases and J 7 bases; bases outside gene matches: 10. Germline V gene sequence: CDR1 SGHRS, CDR2 YFSETQ.